This T cell receptor (beta chain) was recorded in a study of PD-L1 blockade in urothelial cancer. Clones were sequenced by immunoSEQ multiplex PCR, and TCRdb holds only the in-frame ones, with some missing. The sample lists about 87,000 clones, about four fifths occurring once. CDR3 length equals 15 residues. J lost 7 bases, V lost 5 bases, and 11 bases had no gene match. The germline V gene has CDR1 MNHEY and CDR2 SVGAGI. Specified time point: pretreatment peripheral blood. This clonotype originated in a man in his sixties with urothelial cancer. This chain connects TRBV6-5 to TRBJ1-2; 9 positions match TRBD1. The sample in question was PBMCs, obtained around atezolizumab (anti-PD-L1) treatment. The CDR3 here is CASSAPGGTGSGYTF. The CDR3 DNA is TGTGCCAGCAGTGCCCCGGGAGGGACAGGGTCTGGCTACACCTTC.